A single TCR beta chain is shown here with its context. This specimen belongs to a study of blood T cells in healthy people across ages. For the study at large: Researchers report that template switching captured about one barcoded beta molecule per two T cells.

Then a second PCR, running roughly 7 to 11 cycles, was carried out with a sample-barcoded 5' primer and a J-beta primer mix. TCRdb re-derived calls from the 5' RACE reads in MiXCR, one entry per CDR3 protein. The sample includes about 1.4 million distinct CDR3 sequences, approximately 59% seen only once; the top ten take 5% to 7%. V dropped 6 bases and J dropped 5 bases, with 8 bases sitting between them. Germline CDR1 ENHRY, CDR2 SYGVKD. The CDR3 is 13 amino acids. The J gene is TRBJ1-6, the V gene TRBV10-3; D is uncertain. The sequencing sample was made of blood. This sequence originates from a young man in good health. The CDR3 sequence: CAIRTVDNSPLHF. CDR3 in DNA: TGTGCCATCAGGACGGTGGATAATTCACCCCTCCACTTT.